This is a list of T cell receptor beta chains from one sample in a study of shared clonotypes between healthy human individuals. This table comes from immunoSEQ multiplex PCR, and its TCRdb copy is limited to in-frame clones, with some not included. Of about 2.4 million clones in the sample, roughly 93% are singletons; the top ten hold about 0.38%. The sample consisted of naive CD4+ T cells from PBMCs. The receptors were sampled from a man aged 18 to 29 in good health. Some clones in this sample may be carry-over from other donors' samples. Both conserved end residues are part of each CDR3. Fields, in order: V gene, J gene, clone size, D gene, CDR3 protein, CDR3 DNA. D genes are given only for firm matches. A clone size is listed for some rows: how often the clone was seen (once, few, many), or a class if it is expanded.

TRBV4-3	TRBJ1-4	.	.	CASSQAQPNEKLFF	TGCGCCAGCAGCCAAGCCCAGCCTAATGAAAAACTGTTTTTT
TRBV19	TRBJ1-2	.	TRBD1	CASSIIQGSNYGYTF	TGTGCCAGTAGTATCATACAGGGGTCTAACTATGGCTACACCTTC
TRBV4-1	TRBJ2-1	once	TRBD2	CASSTPRLAGYNEQFF	TGCGCCAGCAGCACTCCAAGACTAGCGGGATACAATGAGCAGTTCTTC
TRBV20-1	TRBJ1-3	.	.	CSTPSGNTIYF	TGCAGTACACCCTCTGGAAACACCATATATTTT
TRBV19	TRBJ2-1	.	.	CASSRMTASSYNEQFF	TGTGCCAGTAGTAGAATGACAGCGAGCTCCTACAATGAGCAGTTCTTC
TRBV29-1	TRBJ2-3	.	.	CSGDISSSSDTQYF	TGCAGCGGAGACATATCCTCATCGTCAGATACGCAGTATTTT
TRBV28	TRBJ1-5	.	.	CASSSGGAGFQPQHF	TGTGCCAGCAGCTCCGGGGGGGCTGGATTTCAGCCCCAGCATTTT
TRBV7-9	TRBJ2-5	.	.	CASSRSLGETQYF	TGTGCCAGCAGTCGTAGCCTGGGGGAGACCCAGTACTTC
TRBV6-5	TRBJ2-5	.	TRBD2	CASSYFRLAGVETQYF	TGTGCCAGCAGTTACTTTCGGCTAGCGGGAGTAGAGACCCAGTACTTC
TRBV28	TRBJ2-7	.	.	CASSLELSQYF	TGTGCCAGCAGCCTAGAACTATCCCAGTACTTC
TRBV10-3	TRBJ1-5	once	TRBD1	CAISADRADNQPQHF	TGTGCCATCAGTGCGGACAGGGCGGACAATCAGCCCCAGCATTTT
TRBV6-5	TRBJ2-7	.	.	CASSEQGPPKEQYF	TGTGCCAGCAGTGAGCAGGGACCCCCTAAAGAGCAGTACTTC
TRBV12-2	TRBJ1-5	.	.	CASRLVCAFADKPGNQPQHF	TGTGCAAGTCGCTTAGTTTGCGCGTTTGCAGACAAGCCAGGCAATCAGCCCCAGCATTTT
TRBV4-2	TRBJ2-7	.	TRBD2	CASSQPLAELYEQYF	TGTGCCAGCAGCCAACCCCTAGCGGAACTCTACGAGCAGTACTTC
TRBV2	TRBJ1-3	.	.	CASRTGRDTIYF	TGTGCCAGCAGGACAGGTCGGGACACCATATATTTT
TRBV5-1	TRBJ2-7	.	.	CASSSDSLGEQYF	TGCGCCAGCAGCTCGGACAGCCTCGGGGAGCAGTACTTC
TRBV6-1	TRBJ2-3	.	.	CASSETWGSLTDTQYF	TGTGCCAGCAGTGAAACCTGGGGGAGTCTCACAGATACGCAGTATTTT
TRBV28	TRBJ2-7	.	.	CASNLNVDYEQYF	TGTGCCAGCAACCTGAACGTTGACTACGAGCAGTACTTC
TRBV6-6	TRBJ1-3	.	TRBD1	CASSYSGTVGNTIYF	TGTGCCAGCAGTTACTCCGGGACAGTAGGAAACACCATATATTTT
TRBV28	TRBJ2-3	.	.	CASSFPGLSTDTQYF	TGTGCCAGCAGTTTTCCGGGGCTTTCCACAGATACGCAGTATTTT
TRBV28	TRBJ2-3	.	TRBD2	CASSPMTSGRAGTDTQYF	TGTGCCAGCAGCCCCATGACTAGCGGGAGGGCGGGTACAGATACGCAGTATTTT
TRBV19	TRBJ2-7	.	.	CALKVMASWGGEQYF	TGTGCCCTAAAGGTGATGGCATCCTGGGGAGGCGAGCAGTACTTC
TRBV6-1	TRBJ2-7	.	TRBD1	CASSFGTGATYEQYF	TGTGCCAGCAGTTTTGGGACAGGGGCGACCTACGAGCAGTACTTC
TRBV6-1	TRBJ2-7	.	TRBD2	CASSEGVAGFYEQYF	TGTGCCAGCAGTGAAGGGGTAGCGGGATTCTACGAGCAGTACTTC
TRBV6-6	TRBJ1-1	.	.	CASSYSTLKGTEAFF	TGTGCCAGCAGTTACTCGACATTAAAAGGGACTGAAGCTTTCTTT
TRBV5-1	TRBJ2-2	.	TRBD2	CASSLEASGTYTGELFF	TGCGCCAGCAGCTTGGAAGCTAGCGGGACTTATACCGGGGAGCTGTTTTTT
TRBV4-2	TRBJ2-5	once	.	CASSAGPQETQYF	TGTGCCAGCAGCGCTGGACCACAAGAGACCCAGTACTTC
TRBV18	TRBJ2-2	.	.	CASSQGWTGELFF	TGTGCCAGCTCACAGGGGTGGACCGGGGAGCTGTTTTTT
TRBV18	TRBJ2-7	.	.	CASSSAGQGTNEQYF	TGTGCCAGCTCATCGGCGGGGCAGGGGACAAACGAGCAGTACTTC
TRBV9	TRBJ1-1	.	TRBD1	CASSVGGVGGGRIRAFF	TGTGCCAGCAGCGTAGGTGGTGTGGGAGGGGGCCGCATTAGAGCTTTCTTT
TRBV2	TRBJ2-3	once	.	CASTSENTDTQYF	TGTGCCAGCACGTCCGAAAACACAGATACGCAGTATTTT
TRBV5-4	TRBJ1-1	few	.	CASSSSGPRATEAFF	TGTGCCAGCAGCTCATCAGGGCCAAGGGCCACTGAAGCTTTCTTT
TRBV7-2	TRBJ2-3	.	.	CASSLATTLTDTQYF	TGTGCCAGCAGCTTAGCCACTACTCTCACAGATACGCAGTATTTT
TRBV5-1	TRBJ2-1	.	TRBD1	CASSLAGTGGFYEQFF	TGCGCCAGCAGCTTGGCTGGGACAGGGGGCTTTTATGAGCAGTTCTTC
TRBV5-6	TRBJ1-1	.	TRBD1	CASSSYLMGQKNTEAFF	TGTGCCAGCAGCTCCTACCTGATGGGACAGAAGAACACTGAAGCTTTCTTT
TRBV11-3	TRBJ2-2	.	TRBD2	CASSSPAGPNTGELFF	TGTGCCAGCAGCTCCCCAGCGGGACCAAACACCGGGGAGCTGTTTTTT
TRBV28	TRBJ1-5	.	.	CASSLPGRTGPQHF	TGTGCCAGCAGCCTCCCGGGCAGAACGGGGCCCCAGCATTTT
TRBV10-3	TRBJ1-2	.	TRBD1	CAISGTGDKFRYGYTF	TGTGCCATCAGTGGGACAGGGGATAAATTCCGCTATGGCTACACCTTC
TRBV5-5	TRBJ2-7	.	.	CASSSRGIGPLEQYF	TGTGCCAGCAGCTCCCGAGGGATTGGGCCTCTCGAGCAGTACTTC
TRBV5-1	TRBJ1-2	.	TRBD1	CASSLTGGRNYGYTF	TGCGCCAGCAGCTTAACAGGGGGGCGTAACTATGGCTACACCTTC
TRBV18	TRBJ2-3	.	.	CASSPVLGAGSDTQYF	TGTGCCAGCTCACCCGTCCTGGGGGCGGGATCGGATACGCAGTATTTT
TRBV20-1	TRBJ1-1	.	.	CSARVSTEAFF	TGCAGTGCTAGGGTCAGTACTGAAGCTTTCTTT
TRBV7-3	TRBJ2-1	.	TRBD2	CASSATSGSYNEQFF	TGTGCCAGCAGCGCCACTAGCGGCTCTTACAATGAGCAGTTCTTC
TRBV2	TRBJ2-7	.	.	CASRRLGSYEQYF	TGTGCCAGCAGACGACTAGGATCCTACGAGCAGTACTTC
TRBV9	TRBJ2-1	.	.	CASSGTNEQFF	TGTGCCAGCAGCGGGACGAATGAGCAGTTCTTC
TRBV29-1	TRBJ2-3	.	TRBD1	CSVEQGAVTDTQYF	TGCAGCGTTGAGCAGGGGGCGGTAACAGATACGCAGTATTTT
TRBV7-3	TRBJ2-1	.	TRBD1	CASSFLGQTYNEQFF	TGTGCCAGCAGCTTCCTGGGACAGACCTACAATGAGCAGTTCTTC
TRBV30	TRBJ2-5	.	TRBD1	CAWTRTGGGTQYF	TGTGCCTGGACGAGGACAGGGGGCGGGACCCAGTACTTC
TRBV9	TRBJ1-3	.	.	CASSVAETSGNTIYF	TGTGCCAGCAGCGTAGCAGAAACCTCTGGAAACACCATATATTTT
TRBV12-5	TRBJ2-1	.	TRBD2	CASGNGQTGGRDSEQFF	TGTGCTAGTGGCAACGGACAGACGGGCGGGAGGGACTCTGAGCAGTTCTTC
TRBV6-5	TRBJ2-7	.	TRBD1	CASSGLDRAYEQYF	TGTGCCAGCAGTGGGTTGGACAGGGCGTACGAGCAGTACTTC
TRBV28	TRBJ2-1	once	.	CASSSGGSSYNEQFF	TGTGCCAGCAGTTCCGGGGGAAGCTCCTACAATGAGCAGTTCTTC
TRBV7-2	TRBJ1-5	.	.	CASSLRQGGDQPQHF	TGTGCCAGCAGCTTAAGGCAGGGAGGGGATCAGCCCCAGCATTTT
TRBV11-2	TRBJ2-1	once	TRBD2	CASSPTSGSYNEQFF	TGTGCCAGCAGCCCGACTAGCGGCTCCTACAATGAGCAGTTCTTC
TRBV6-5	TRBJ2-1	.	TRBD2	CASSLGLAGANEQFF	TGTGCCAGCAGCCTCGGACTAGCGGGAGCTAATGAGCAGTTCTTC
TRBV2	TRBJ1-2	.	.	CASSPEGQSNGYTF	TGTGCCAGCAGCCCAGAGGGGCAATCCAACGGCTACACCTTC
TRBV27	TRBJ2-3	once	.	CASSLGGVTDTQYF	TGTGCCAGCAGTTTAGGGGGCGTCACAGATACGCAGTATTTT
TRBV19	TRBJ2-1	.	.	CASTDGRGVRTYNEQFF	TGTGCCAGTACTGACGGAAGGGGGGTCCGGACCTACAATGAGCAGTTCTTC
TRBV28	TRBJ1-1	.	.	CASSILVGGTKAFF	TGTGCCAGCAGTATCCTCGTTGGCGGCACTAAAGCTTTCTTT